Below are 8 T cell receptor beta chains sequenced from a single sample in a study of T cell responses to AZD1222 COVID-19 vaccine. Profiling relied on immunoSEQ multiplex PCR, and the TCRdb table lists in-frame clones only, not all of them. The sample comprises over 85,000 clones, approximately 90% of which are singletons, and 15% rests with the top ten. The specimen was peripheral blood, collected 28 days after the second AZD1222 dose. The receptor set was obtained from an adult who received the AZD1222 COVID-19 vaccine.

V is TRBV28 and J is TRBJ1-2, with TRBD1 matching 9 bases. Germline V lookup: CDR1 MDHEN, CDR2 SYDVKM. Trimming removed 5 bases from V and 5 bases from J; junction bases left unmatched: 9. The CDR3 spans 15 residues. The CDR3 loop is CASSPPGQGRYGYTF. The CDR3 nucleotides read TGTGCCAGCAGTCCTCCGGGACAGGGAAGGTATGGCTACACCTTC.

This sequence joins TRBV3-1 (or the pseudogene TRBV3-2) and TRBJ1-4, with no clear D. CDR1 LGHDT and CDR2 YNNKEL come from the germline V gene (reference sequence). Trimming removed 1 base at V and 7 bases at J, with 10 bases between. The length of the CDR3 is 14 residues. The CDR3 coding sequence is TGTGCCAGCAGCCAAGTCCTGGCTGGTGAAAAACTGTTTTTT. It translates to CASSQVLAGEKLFF.

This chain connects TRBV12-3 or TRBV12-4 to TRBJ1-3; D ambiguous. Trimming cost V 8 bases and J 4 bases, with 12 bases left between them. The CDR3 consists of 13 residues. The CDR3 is CASLQEGGNTIYF. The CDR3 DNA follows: TGTGCCAGCCTTCAGGAGGGCGGAAACACCATATATTTT.

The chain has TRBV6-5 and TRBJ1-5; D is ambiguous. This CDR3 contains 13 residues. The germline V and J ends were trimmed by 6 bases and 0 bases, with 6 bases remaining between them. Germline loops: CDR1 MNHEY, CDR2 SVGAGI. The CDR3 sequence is CASRQYSNQPQHF. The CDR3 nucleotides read TGTGCCAGCAGACAGTATAGCAATCAGCCCCAGCATTTT.

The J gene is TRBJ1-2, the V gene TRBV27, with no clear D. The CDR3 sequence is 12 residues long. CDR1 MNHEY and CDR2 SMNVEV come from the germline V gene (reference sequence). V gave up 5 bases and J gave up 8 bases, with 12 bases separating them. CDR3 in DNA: TGTGCCAGCAGTGCTCCCCGGGGAGGCTACACCTTC. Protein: CASSAPRGGYTF.

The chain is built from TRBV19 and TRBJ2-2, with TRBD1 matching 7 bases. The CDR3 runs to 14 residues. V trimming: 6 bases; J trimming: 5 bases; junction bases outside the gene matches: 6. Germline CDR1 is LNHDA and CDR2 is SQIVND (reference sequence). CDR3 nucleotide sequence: TGTGCCAGTAGACGGCAGGGGGAGACCGGGGAGCTGTTTTTT. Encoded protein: CASRRQGETGELFF.

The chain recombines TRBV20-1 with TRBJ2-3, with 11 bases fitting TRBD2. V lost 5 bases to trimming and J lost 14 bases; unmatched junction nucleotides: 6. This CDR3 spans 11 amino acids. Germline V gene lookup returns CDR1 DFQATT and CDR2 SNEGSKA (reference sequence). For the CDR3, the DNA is TGCAGTGCTCACACTAGCGGGAGTTGGTATTTT. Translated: CSAHTSGSWYF.

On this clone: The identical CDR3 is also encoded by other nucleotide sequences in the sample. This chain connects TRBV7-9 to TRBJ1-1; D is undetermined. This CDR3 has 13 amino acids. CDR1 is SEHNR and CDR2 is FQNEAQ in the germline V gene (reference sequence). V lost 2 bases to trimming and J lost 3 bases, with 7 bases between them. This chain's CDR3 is CASSLKGDTEAFF. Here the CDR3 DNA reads TGTGCCAGCAGCTTAAAGGGAGACACTGAAGCTTTCTTT.